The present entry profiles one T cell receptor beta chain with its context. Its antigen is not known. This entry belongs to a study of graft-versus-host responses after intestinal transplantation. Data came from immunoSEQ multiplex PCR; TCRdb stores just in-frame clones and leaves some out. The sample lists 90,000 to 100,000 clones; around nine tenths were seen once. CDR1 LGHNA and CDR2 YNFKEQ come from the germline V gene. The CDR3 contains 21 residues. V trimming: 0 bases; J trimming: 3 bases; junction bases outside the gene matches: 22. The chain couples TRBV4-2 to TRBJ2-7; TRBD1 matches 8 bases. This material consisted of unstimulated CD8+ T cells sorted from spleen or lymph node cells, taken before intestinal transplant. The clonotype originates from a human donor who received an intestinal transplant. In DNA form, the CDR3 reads TGTGCCAGCAGCCAAGATCTAACGGACAGGGTTTTGTTGGGGGAAATCTACGAGCAGTACTTC. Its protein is CASSQDLTDRVLLGEIYEQYF.